This is a list of T cell receptor beta chains from one sample in a study of CD8 T cells in Susac syndrome. TCRdb analysed the immunoSEQ multiplex PCR reads with MiXCR anew, one entry per CDR3 protein. This table holds about 300,000 distinct CDR3 sequences, around 83% found once. The sample was CD8+ T cells from PBMCs. The receptors stem from a human donor with multiple sclerosis. Each CDR3 is given with its conserved first and last residue. The order of the fields is CDR3 DNA, CDR3 protein, D gene, J gene, V gene, clone size. The D gene is left open where the match is weak. The size field is filled for only some rows; it gives once, few, many or a size class.

CDR3 DNA: TGTGCCAGCAGTTATAAGCGGACTAACAATGAGCAGTTCTTC
CDR3 protein: CASSYKRTNNEQFF
D gene: NA
J gene: TRBJ2-1
V gene: TRBV27
clone size: NA

CDR3 DNA: TGTGCCAGTAGTAACAGGGTCTCCTACGAGCAGTACTTC
CDR3 protein: CASSNRVSYEQYF
D gene: NA
J gene: TRBJ2-7
V gene: TRBV19
clone size: NA

CDR3 DNA: TGTGCCAGCAGTGCTAGCATGAAAGGGGGACACTACGAGCAGTACTTC
CDR3 protein: CASSASMKGGHYEQYF
D gene: NA
J gene: TRBJ2-7
V gene: TRBV6-1
clone size: few

CDR3 DNA: TGTGCCAGCAGCCAAACCAGACTAGCGGGAGATCGGGAGACCCAGTACTTC
CDR3 protein: CASSQTRLAGDRETQYF
D gene: TRBD2
J gene: TRBJ2-5
V gene: TRBV7-9
clone size: NA

CDR3 DNA: TGTGCCAGCAGAACCGGGACCGGCAAAGGGAATGAGCAGTTCTTC
CDR3 protein: CASRTGTGKGNEQFF
D gene: NA
J gene: TRBJ2-1
V gene: TRBV21-1
clone size: NA

CDR3 DNA: TGTGCCAGCAGTTACTCGCCCCCGGGTTTGGAGACCCAGTACTTC
CDR3 protein: CASSYSPPGLETQYF
D gene: NA
J gene: TRBJ2-5
V gene: TRBV6-2/TRBV6-3
clone size: few

CDR3 DNA: TGTGCCACCCCGCCCAGTGGACCGCCGCAGCAGCCCCAGCATTTT
CDR3 protein: CATPPSGPPQQPQHF
D gene: NA
J gene: TRBJ1-5
V gene: TRBV6-5
clone size: NA

CDR3 DNA: TGTGCCAGCAGCGTGGGCAGGGGGACAGATACGCAGTATTTT
CDR3 protein: CASSVGRGTDTQYF
D gene: TRBD1
J gene: TRBJ2-3
V gene: TRBV9
clone size: NA

CDR3 DNA: TGTGCCAGCACCACAGAAGAGACCCAGTACTTC
CDR3 protein: CASTTEETQYF
D gene: NA
J gene: TRBJ2-5
V gene: TRBV2
clone size: NA

CDR3 DNA: TGTGCCAGCAGTGTAGAAACCGGGAGGGTAGATCAGCCCCAGCATTTT
CDR3 protein: CASSVETGRVDQPQHF
D gene: NA
J gene: TRBJ1-5
V gene: TRBV2
clone size: NA

CDR3 DNA: TGTGCCTGGACTAGCGGGAGTTTATGGTCCTACGAGCAGTACTTC
CDR3 protein: CAWTSGSLWSYEQYF
D gene: TRBD2
J gene: TRBJ2-7
V gene: TRBV30
clone size: NA

CDR3 DNA: TGTGCCAGCAGGGACGCGCCGGGGAAGCAAGGGACCCAGTACTTC
CDR3 protein: CASRDAPGKQGTQYF
D gene: NA
J gene: TRBJ2-5
V gene: TRBV2
clone size: NA

CDR3 DNA: TGTGCCAGCAGTGATGTCCCGTCGAACACTGAAGCTTTCTTT
CDR3 protein: CASSDVPSNTEAFF
D gene: NA
J gene: TRBJ1-1
V gene: TRBV2
clone size: NA

CDR3 DNA: TGCAGCGTTGAAGATCGGCAGGGATACGGCTACACCTTC
CDR3 protein: CSVEDRQGYGYTF
D gene: NA
J gene: TRBJ1-2
V gene: TRBV29-1
clone size: NA

CDR3 DNA: TGTGCCACGCGACTAGCGGGACGTGGAAGTCAAGAGACCCAGTACTTC
CDR3 protein: CATRLAGRGSQETQYF
D gene: TRBD2
J gene: TRBJ2-5
V gene: TRBV15
clone size: NA

CDR3 DNA: TGTGCCAGCAGCCAAGATCTGGGCACAGATACGCAGTATTTT
CDR3 protein: CASSQDLGTDTQYF
D gene: NA
J gene: TRBJ2-3
V gene: TRBV14
clone size: NA

CDR3 DNA: TGTGCCAGCAACGACAGGGACTATGGCTACACCTTC
CDR3 protein: CASNDRDYGYTF
D gene: TRBD1
J gene: TRBJ1-2
V gene: TRBV5-5
clone size: NA

CDR3 DNA: TGCAGTGCTAGCGAGCCCTATTCCTACGAGCAGTACTTC
CDR3 protein: CSASEPYSYEQYF
D gene: NA
J gene: TRBJ2-7
V gene: TRBV20-1
clone size: NA

CDR3 DNA: TGTGCCAGCAGTCAGCAGAGGGGGACAGGGGCGAGCTCTGGGGCCAACGTCCTGACTTTC
CDR3 protein: CASSQQRGTGASSGANVLTF
D gene: TRBD1
J gene: TRBJ2-6
V gene: TRBV9
clone size: NA

CDR3 DNA: TGCGCCAGCAGCTTGGTTAGCGGGAGTGCAGATACGCAGTATTTT
CDR3 protein: CASSLVSGSADTQYF
D gene: TRBD2
J gene: TRBJ2-3
V gene: TRBV5-1
clone size: once

CDR3 DNA: TGTGCCAGCACCTACCGGGGGACCCAGTACTTC
CDR3 protein: CASTYRGTQYF
D gene: NA
J gene: TRBJ2-5
V gene: TRBV6-1
clone size: few

CDR3 DNA: TGCAGCGTTGCGACCGATGGCTACACCTTC
CDR3 protein: CSVATDGYTF
D gene: NA
J gene: TRBJ1-2
V gene: TRBV29-1
clone size: NA

CDR3 DNA: TGTGCCAGCAGCTTAGCGGAGCGGGAGTGGTGGGATGAGCAGTTCTTC
CDR3 protein: CASSLAEREWWDEQFF
D gene: TRBD2
J gene: TRBJ2-1
V gene: TRBV7-2
clone size: NA

CDR3 DNA: TGCAGTGCTGCCTGGGGACTAGCGGGTCGCCAAGAGACCCAGTACTTC
CDR3 protein: CSAAWGLAGRQETQYF
D gene: TRBD2
J gene: TRBJ2-5
V gene: TRBV20-1
clone size: NA

CDR3 DNA: TGTGCCAGCAGTTTATCTGGGGGGGGCGGCGAGCAGTACTTC
CDR3 protein: CASSLSGGGGEQYF
D gene: NA
J gene: TRBJ2-7
V gene: TRBV28
clone size: NA

CDR3 DNA: TGTGCCAGCAGCTCCGACAGGGGTGGCTACACCTTC
CDR3 protein: CASSSDRGGYTF
D gene: TRBD1
J gene: TRBJ1-2
V gene: TRBV7-9
clone size: once

CDR3 DNA: TGTGCCAGCATCCCCGGGACAGGGGCCAAATCACCCCTCCACTTT
CDR3 protein: CASIPGTGAKSPLHF
D gene: TRBD1
J gene: TRBJ1-6
V gene: TRBV2
clone size: once

CDR3 DNA: TGTGCCAGCACCATTTCAGCGGGGTGGGGAGACAATGAGCAGTTCTTC
CDR3 protein: CASTISAGWGDNEQFF
D gene: TRBD2
J gene: TRBJ2-1
V gene: TRBV12-3/TRBV12-4
clone size: NA

CDR3 DNA: TGCGCCAGCAGCCTTCCCCCAACTCACACCGGGGAGCTGTTTTTT
CDR3 protein: CASSLPPTHTGELFF
D gene: NA
J gene: TRBJ2-2
V gene: TRBV5-1
clone size: NA

CDR3 DNA: TGTGCCTGGGGCGGGGTCAGGACCTCCTACGAGCAGTACTTC
CDR3 protein: CAWGGVRTSYEQYF
D gene: NA
J gene: TRBJ2-7
V gene: TRBV30
clone size: NA

CDR3 DNA: TGTGCCAGCAGCGAAAGTCCGGGAAGCTCCTACGAGCAGTACTTC
CDR3 protein: CASSESPGSSYEQYF
D gene: NA
J gene: TRBJ2-7
V gene: TRBV9
clone size: NA

CDR3 DNA: TGTGCCAGCAGCGTAGGGGGTGCGGGCACTGAAGCTTTCTTT
CDR3 protein: CASSVGGAGTEAFF
D gene: NA
J gene: TRBJ1-1
V gene: TRBV9
clone size: NA

CDR3 DNA: TGTGCCAGCAGCCAAGATGGGGACACTGGCACAGATACGCAGTATTTT
CDR3 protein: CASSQDGDTGTDTQYF
D gene: NA
J gene: TRBJ2-3
V gene: TRBV3-1
clone size: once

CDR3 DNA: TGTGCCAGCAGGTGGGGGGGCTTAAGCGAAAAACTGTTTTTT
CDR3 protein: CASRWGGLSEKLFF
D gene: NA
J gene: TRBJ1-4
V gene: TRBV2
clone size: NA

CDR3 DNA: TGTGCCAGCAGCCCAAGTAGGGGGGACGAGCAGTTCTTC
CDR3 protein: CASSPSRGDEQFF
D gene: NA
J gene: TRBJ2-1
V gene: TRBV7-9
clone size: NA

CDR3 DNA: TGCAGCGTTGAAGCGGGAAGCTCCTACGAGCAGTACTTC
CDR3 protein: CSVEAGSSYEQYF
D gene: NA
J gene: TRBJ2-7
V gene: TRBV29-1
clone size: NA

CDR3 DNA: TGTGCCAGCAGTTACGAAGCTAGCTTACTCAATGAGCAGTTCTTC
CDR3 protein: CASSYEASLLNEQFF
D gene: NA
J gene: TRBJ2-1
V gene: TRBV6-2/TRBV6-3
clone size: NA

CDR3 DNA: TGTGCCAGCAGTGCTCTGGACAATGAGCAGTTCTTC
CDR3 protein: CASSALDNEQFF
D gene: NA
J gene: TRBJ2-1
V gene: TRBV6-2/TRBV6-3
clone size: NA

CDR3 DNA: TGTGCCAGCAGCCCCAGCCCCGGCTACACCTTC
CDR3 protein: CASSPSPGYTF
D gene: NA
J gene: TRBJ1-2
V gene: TRBV7-3
clone size: NA

CDR3 DNA: TGCGCCAGCAGCCAAGGGGCTAGCGGACGCACAGATACGCAGTATTTT
CDR3 protein: CASSQGASGRTDTQYF
D gene: TRBD2
J gene: TRBJ2-3
V gene: TRBV4-1
clone size: NA

CDR3 DNA: TGTGCCAGCAGTTTATCCCCCGGGACTAGCGGGCTGTACGAGCAGTACTTC
CDR3 protein: CASSLSPGTSGLYEQYF
D gene: TRBD2
J gene: TRBJ2-7
V gene: TRBV27
clone size: NA

CDR3 DNA: TGTGCCAGCAGTGAAATTGGGGGAGTTATGTTGGAGACCCAGTACTTC
CDR3 protein: CASSEIGGVMLETQYF
D gene: NA
J gene: TRBJ2-5
V gene: TRBV2
clone size: NA

CDR3 DNA: TGTGCCATCAGTCGACTAGCGGGGAGCTCCTACAATGAGCAGTTCTTC
CDR3 protein: CAISRLAGSSYNEQFF
D gene: TRBD2
J gene: TRBJ2-1
V gene: TRBV10-3
clone size: NA

CDR3 DNA: TGTGCCAGCTCACCCGGGACTAGCGGTGATAACGGCATTCAGTACTTC
CDR3 protein: CASSPGTSGDNGIQYF
D gene: TRBD2
J gene: TRBJ2-4
V gene: TRBV18
clone size: NA

CDR3 DNA: TGTGCCAGCAGCCGAGTTTCAATATTCCGGACAGGGGGCTCTGGGGCCAACGTCCTGACTTTC
CDR3 protein: CASSRVSIFRTGGSGANVLTF
D gene: TRBD1
J gene: TRBJ2-6
V gene: TRBV11-1
clone size: NA

CDR3 DNA: TGTGCCAGCAGCTTCGGACTAGCGGGGGTCCCGGATACGCAGTATTTT
CDR3 protein: CASSFGLAGVPDTQYF
D gene: TRBD2
J gene: TRBJ2-3
V gene: TRBV7-8
clone size: NA

CDR3 DNA: TGCAGCGTCGTTGGACTAGGTAACTACGAGCAGTACTTC
CDR3 protein: CSVVGLGNYEQYF
D gene: TRBD2
J gene: TRBJ2-7
V gene: TRBV29-1
clone size: NA

CDR3 DNA: TGTGCCACCAATGGTAATGGACGGCAGCAGTACTTC
CDR3 protein: CATNGNGRQQYF
D gene: NA
J gene: TRBJ2-7
V gene: TRBV24-1
clone size: NA

CDR3 DNA: TGTGCCAGCAGTTTTACGGCCCTCCGAGTCGTTGAGCAGTTCTTC
CDR3 protein: CASSFTALRVVEQFF
D gene: NA
J gene: TRBJ2-1
V gene: TRBV28
clone size: NA

CDR3 DNA: TGTGCCAGCAGCACAGACGGAAACACCATATATTTT
CDR3 protein: CASSTDGNTIYF
D gene: NA
J gene: TRBJ1-3
V gene: TRBV9
clone size: NA

CDR3 DNA: TGCGCCAGCAGCTCAAAGCGGGAGCACACCGGGGAGCTGTTTTTT
CDR3 protein: CASSSKREHTGELFF
D gene: TRBD2
J gene: TRBJ2-2
V gene: TRBV5-1
clone size: NA